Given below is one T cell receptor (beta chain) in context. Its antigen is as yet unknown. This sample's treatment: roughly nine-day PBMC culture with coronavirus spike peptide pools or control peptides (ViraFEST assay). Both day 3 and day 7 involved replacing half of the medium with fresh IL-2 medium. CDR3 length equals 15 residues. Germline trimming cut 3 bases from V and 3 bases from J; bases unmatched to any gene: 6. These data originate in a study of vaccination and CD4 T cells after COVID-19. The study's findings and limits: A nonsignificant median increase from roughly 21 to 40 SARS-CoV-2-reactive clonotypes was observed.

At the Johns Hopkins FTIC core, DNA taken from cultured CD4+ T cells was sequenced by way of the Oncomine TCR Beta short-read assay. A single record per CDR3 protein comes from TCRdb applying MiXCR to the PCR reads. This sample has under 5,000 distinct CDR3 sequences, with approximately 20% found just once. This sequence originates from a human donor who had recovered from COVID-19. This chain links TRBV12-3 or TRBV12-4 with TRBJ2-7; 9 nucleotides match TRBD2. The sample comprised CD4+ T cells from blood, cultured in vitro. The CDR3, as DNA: TGTGCCAGCAGTTTCCGAGCGGGGGGCCTCTACGAGCAGTACTTC. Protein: CASSFRAGGLYEQYF.